These T cell receptor beta chains were read from a single sample in a study of CD8+ T cells in alopecia areata. Profiled with immunoSEQ multiplex PCR; TCRdb holds only in-frame clones, not every one. Among under 130,000 clones listed, less than 70% were seen once. The sequencing input was CD4+ T cells sorted from blood. The receptors here all came from a human donor in good health. Each CDR3 is given with its conserved first and last residue. D genes are given only for firm matches. Rows give clone size only sometimes, using once, few, many, or a class for an expanded clone.

D,size,V,J,CDR3,DNA
NA,NA,TRBV13,TRBJ1-6,CASSPAHRDVGPLHF,TGTGCCAGCAGCCCCGCCCACAGGGATGTTGGACCCCTCCACTTT
TRBD1,NA,TRBV18,TRBJ1-2,CASSPPQDRVNGYTF,TGTGCCAGCTCACCACCTCAAGACAGGGTTAATGGCTACACCTTC
NA,NA,TRBV4-1,TRBJ1-2,CASSQVQDTTRTSGYTF,TGCGCCAGCAGCCAAGTTCAGGACACCACCCGAACCTCTGGCTACACCTTC
NA,NA,TRBV4-1,TRBJ1-2,CASSQDGDHYGYTF,TGCGCCAGCAGCCAAGACGGAGACCACTATGGCTACACCTTC
TRBD2,few,TRBV28,TRBJ2-7,CASIPTSGGAPEQYF,TGTGCCAGCATCCCCACTAGCGGGGGGGCGCCCGAGCAGTACTTC
TRBD1,NA,TRBV9,TRBJ2-5,CASSVRQGRETQYF,TGTGCCAGCAGCGTAAGACAGGGCCGGGAGACCCAGTACTTC
NA,NA,TRBV15,TRBJ2-1,CATSRVPSTGHNEQFF,TGTGCCACCAGCAGAGTTCCCAGCACGGGTCACAATGAGCAGTTCTTC
NA,NA,TRBV25-1,TRBJ2-7,CASSPGLPYEQYF,TGTGCCAGCAGCCCCGGTCTTCCCTACGAGCAGTACTTC
NA,NA,TRBV27,TRBJ1-5,CASRIQGGGPQHF,TGTGCCAGCAGGATACAGGGCGGTGGGCCCCAGCATTTT
TRBD1,NA,TRBV4-3,TRBJ1-6,CASSQDGTGGDSPLHF,TGCGCCAGCAGCCAAGATGGGACAGGGGGAGATTCACCCCTCCACTTT
NA,few,TRBV4-3,TRBJ2-7,CASSQVSGAYEQYF,TGCGCCAGCAGCCAAGTTTCAGGGGCCTACGAGCAGTACTTC
NA,NA,TRBV7-2,TRBJ2-5,CASSLWGGQGTQYF,TGTGCCAGCAGCTTATGGGGGGGCCAAGGGACCCAGTACTTC
NA,few,TRBV2,TRBJ1-4,CASQQEKIEKLFF,TGTGCCAGCCAGCAGGAGAAGATTGAAAAACTGTTTTTT
NA,NA,TRBV30,TRBJ1-1,CAWSIRLNTEAFF,TGTGCCTGGAGTATACGTTTGAACACTGAAGCTTTCTTT
NA,once,TRBV6-5,TRBJ1-1,CASSRVGVAEAFF,TGTGCCAGCAGTCGTGTGGGGGTGGCTGAAGCTTTCTTT
NA,NA,TRBV2,TRBJ2-5,CASSVGETQYF,TGTGCCAGCAGTGTGGGAGAGACCCAGTACTTC
NA,NA,TRBV27,TRBJ1-1,CASRTPGTMNTEAFF,TGTGCCAGCAGGACCCCAGGTACCATGAACACTGAAGCTTTCTTT
NA,few,TRBV28,TRBJ1-5,CASSRGGGGGQPQHF,TGTGCCAGCAGCCGAGGGGGGGGCGGGGGACAGCCCCAGCATTTT
NA,NA,TRBV7-2,TRBJ2-1,CASSLTLGGSPSSYNEQFF,TGTGCCAGCAGCTTAACGTTGGGGGGTTCCCCGAGCTCCTACAATGAGCAGTTCTTC
NA,NA,TRBV5-1,TRBJ2-2,CASSLWIPRTVQETGELFF,TGCGCCAGCAGCTTGTGGATCCCTCGGACAGTCCAAGAGACCGGGGAGCTGTTTTTT
NA,NA,TRBV10-3,TRBJ2-5,CASGTQETQYF,TGCGCCTCCGGGACACAAGAGACCCAGTACTTC
NA,NA,TRBV25-1,TRBJ1-4,CASSEWVMGHREKLFF,TGTGCCAGCAGTGAATGGGTCATGGGACACCGCGAGAAACTGTTTTTT
NA,few,TRBV14,TRBJ2-7,CASSQDRRSSYEQYF,TGTGCCAGCAGCCAAGATCGAAGGTCATCCTACGAGCAGTACTTC
TRBD1,NA,TRBV4-3,TRBJ2-7,CASSQLSGTATTF,TGCGCCAGCAGCCAACTTTCCGGGACAGCGACAACCTTC
TRBD1,few,TRBV7-2,TRBJ2-2,CASSSRGTNTGELFF,TGTGCCAGCAGCTCCAGGGGGACGAACACCGGGGAGCTGTTTTTT
TRBD2,NA,TRBV30,TRBJ2-7,CAWSPGLASEQYF,TGTGCCTGGAGCCCGGGACTAGCTTCCGAGCAGTACTTC
NA,NA,TRBV29-1,TRBJ1-2,CSVEGGDESYGYTF,TGCAGCGTTGAGGGGGGTGACGAGAGCTATGGCTACACCTTC
NA,once,TRBV5-6,TRBJ2-7,CASSLRGVHFGIEQYF,TGTGCCAGCAGCTTGAGGGGAGTCCACTTCGGTATCGAGCAGTACTTC
NA,NA,TRBV23-1,TRBJ1-5,CAGWNQPQHF,TGCGCCGGGTGGAATCAGCCCCAGCATTTT
NA,few,TRBV6-5,TRBJ2-2,CASRSASQGPGELFF,TGTGCCAGCAGATCCGCATCTCAGGGACCCGGGGAGCTGTTTTTT
TRBD1,NA,TRBV7-2,TRBJ2-2,CASSLGQGAVVTGELFF,TGTGCCAGCAGCTTGGGACAGGGGGCGGTGGTCACCGGGGAGCTGTTTTTT
NA,few,TRBV5-1,TRBJ2-7,CASSTGSGREQYF,TGCGCCAGCAGCACCGGGTCCGGGCGCGAGCAGTACTTC
NA,few,TRBV25-1,TRBJ1-1,CASSPRDGPNTEAFF,TGTGCCAGCAGTCCCCGGGACGGTCCAAACACTGAAGCTTTCTTT
NA,NA,TRBV2,TRBJ2-5,CASSGGQTFQETQYF,TGTGCCAGCAGTGGAGGACAGACTTTCCAAGAGACCCAGTACTTC
TRBD1,NA,TRBV15,TRBJ1-6,CATSRGQGISPLHF,TGTGCCACCAGCCGTGGACAGGGGATTTCACCCCTCCACTTT
TRBD1,NA,TRBV5-6,TRBJ1-5,CASSFWTGVNQPQHF,TGTGCCAGCAGCTTCTGGACAGGGGTTAATCAGCCCCAGCATTTT
TRBD2,few,TRBV7-2,TRBJ2-1,CASSPRGRAGGVVEQFF,TGTGCCAGCAGCCCCCGGGGGCGAGCGGGGGGAGTAGTAGAGCAGTTCTTC
TRBD2,NA,TRBV7-2,TRBJ2-5,CASSLMAGEQETQYF,TGTGCCAGCAGCCTCATGGCGGGGGAGCAAGAGACCCAGTACTTC
TRBD1,NA,TRBV6-5,TRBJ2-5,CASSYSNRGSETQYF,TGTGCCAGCAGTTACTCTAACAGGGGGTCGGAGACCCAGTACTTC
NA,NA,TRBV7-6,TRBJ2-3,CASSFASGTDTQYF,TGTGCCAGCAGCTTTGCTAGCGGCACAGATACGCAGTATTTT
NA,NA,TRBV29-1,TRBJ2-7,CSVLTAFYEQYF,TGCAGCGTCCTGACAGCCTTCTACGAGCAGTACTTC